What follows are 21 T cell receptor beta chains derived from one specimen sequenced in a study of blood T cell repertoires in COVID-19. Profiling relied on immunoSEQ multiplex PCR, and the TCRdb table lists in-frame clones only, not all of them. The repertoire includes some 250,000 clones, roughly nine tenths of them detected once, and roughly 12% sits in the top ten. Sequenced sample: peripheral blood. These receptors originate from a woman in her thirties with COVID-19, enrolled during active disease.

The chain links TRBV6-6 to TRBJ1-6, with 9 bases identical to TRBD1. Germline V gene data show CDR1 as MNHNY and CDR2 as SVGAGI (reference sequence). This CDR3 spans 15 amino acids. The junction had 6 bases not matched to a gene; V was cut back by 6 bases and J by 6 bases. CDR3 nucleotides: TGTGCCAGCAGCTCACAGGGGGCGTCTAATTCACCCCTCCACTTT. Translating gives CASSSQGASNSPLHF.

In nucleotides, the CDR3 is TGCGCCAGCAGCTTGGAAACAGGGACGGTACCTTTCTTT. Translation: CASSLETGTVPFF. The chain combines TRBV5-1 with TRBJ1-1, with a weak D call TRBD1 (6 bases). CDR1 and CDR2 from the germline V gene are SGHRS and YFSETQ. V was clipped by 0 bases and J by 12 bases, with 15 bases between them. This CDR3 is built from 13 residues.

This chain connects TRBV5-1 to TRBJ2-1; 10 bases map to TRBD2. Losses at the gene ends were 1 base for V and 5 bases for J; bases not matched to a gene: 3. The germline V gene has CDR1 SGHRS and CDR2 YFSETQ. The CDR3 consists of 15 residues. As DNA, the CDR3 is TGCGCCAGCAGCTTGCAAGCGGGGGGGGACAATGAGCAGTTCTTC. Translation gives CASSLQAGGDNEQFF.

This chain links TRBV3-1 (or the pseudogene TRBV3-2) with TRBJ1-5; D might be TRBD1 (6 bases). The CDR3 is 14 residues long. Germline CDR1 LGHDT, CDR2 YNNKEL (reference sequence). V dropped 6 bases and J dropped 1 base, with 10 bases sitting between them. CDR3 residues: CASSRQASNQPQHF. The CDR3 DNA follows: TGTGCCAGCAGTCGACAGGCGAGCAATCAGCCCCAGCATTTT.

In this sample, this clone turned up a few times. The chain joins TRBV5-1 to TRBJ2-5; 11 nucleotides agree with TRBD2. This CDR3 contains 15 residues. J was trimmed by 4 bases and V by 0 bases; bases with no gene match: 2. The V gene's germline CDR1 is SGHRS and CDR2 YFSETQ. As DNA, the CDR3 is TGCGCCAGCAGCTTGGCCGGGACTAGCGGAGAGACCCAGTACTTC. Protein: CASSLAGTSGETQYF.

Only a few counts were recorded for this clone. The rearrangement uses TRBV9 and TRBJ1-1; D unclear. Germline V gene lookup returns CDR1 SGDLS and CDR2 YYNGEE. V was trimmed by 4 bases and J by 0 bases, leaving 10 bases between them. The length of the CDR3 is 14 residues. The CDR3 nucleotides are TGTGCCAGCAGCACAGACACCTTGAACACTGAAGCTTTCTTT. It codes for CASSTDTLNTEAFF.

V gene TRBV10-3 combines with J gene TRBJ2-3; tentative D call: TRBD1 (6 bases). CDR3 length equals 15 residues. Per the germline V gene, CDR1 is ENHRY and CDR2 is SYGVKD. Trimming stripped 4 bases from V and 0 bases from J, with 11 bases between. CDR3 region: CAISGTGLSTDTQYF. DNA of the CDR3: TGTGCCATCAGTGGTACAGGGCTGAGCACAGATACGCAGTATTTT.

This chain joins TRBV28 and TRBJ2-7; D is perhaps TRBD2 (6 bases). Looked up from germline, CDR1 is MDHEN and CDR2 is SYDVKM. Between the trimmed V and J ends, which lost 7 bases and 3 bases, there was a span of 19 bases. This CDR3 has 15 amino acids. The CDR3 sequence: CASTPRDFGIYEQYF. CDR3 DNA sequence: TGTGCCAGCACACCACGGGACTTCGGGATCTACGAGCAGTACTTC.

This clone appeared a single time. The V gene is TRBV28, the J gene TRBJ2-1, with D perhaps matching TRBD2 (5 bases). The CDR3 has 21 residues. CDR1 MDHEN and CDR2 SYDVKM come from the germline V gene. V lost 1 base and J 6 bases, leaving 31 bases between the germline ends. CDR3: CASSLLSVKKRTTKASNEQFF. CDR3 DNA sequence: TGTGCCAGCAGTTTATTATCGGTGAAAAAGCGGACGACGAAAGCGAGCAATGAGCAGTTCTTC.

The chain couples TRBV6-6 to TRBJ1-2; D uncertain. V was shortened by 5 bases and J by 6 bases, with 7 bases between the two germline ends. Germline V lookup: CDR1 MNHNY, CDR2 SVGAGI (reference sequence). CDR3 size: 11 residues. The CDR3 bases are TGTGCCAGCAGTAAACAAAATGGCTACACCTTC. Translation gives CASSKQNGYTF.

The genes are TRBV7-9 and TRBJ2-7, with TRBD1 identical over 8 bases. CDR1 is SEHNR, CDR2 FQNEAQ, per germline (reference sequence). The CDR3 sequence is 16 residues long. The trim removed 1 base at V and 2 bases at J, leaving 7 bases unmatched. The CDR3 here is CASSLGSGQVAYEQYF. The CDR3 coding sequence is TGTGCCAGCAGCTTAGGATCGGGACAGGTTGCCTACGAGCAGTACTTC.

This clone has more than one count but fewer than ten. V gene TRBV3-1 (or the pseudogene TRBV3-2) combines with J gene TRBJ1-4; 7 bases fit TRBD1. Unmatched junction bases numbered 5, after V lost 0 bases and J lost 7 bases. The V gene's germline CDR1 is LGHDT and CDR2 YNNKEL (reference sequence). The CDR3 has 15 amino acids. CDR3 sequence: CASSQDRGYGEKLFF. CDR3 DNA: TGTGCCAGCAGCCAAGACAGGGGGTACGGTGAAAAACTGTTTTTT.

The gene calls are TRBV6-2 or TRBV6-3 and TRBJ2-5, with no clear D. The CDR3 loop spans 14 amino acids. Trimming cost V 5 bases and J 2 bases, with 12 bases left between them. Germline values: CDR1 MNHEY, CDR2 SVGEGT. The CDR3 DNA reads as TGTGCCAGCAGTCCGCAACAAGTTCAAGAGACCCAGTACTTC. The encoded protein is CASSPQQVQETQYF.

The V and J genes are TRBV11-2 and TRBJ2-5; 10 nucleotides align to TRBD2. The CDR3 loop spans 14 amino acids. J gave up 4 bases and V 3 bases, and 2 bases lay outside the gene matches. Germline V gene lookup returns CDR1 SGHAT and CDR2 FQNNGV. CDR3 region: CASSLASGGETQYF. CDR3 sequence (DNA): TGTGCCAGCAGCTTGGCTAGCGGGGGAGAGACCCAGTACTTC.

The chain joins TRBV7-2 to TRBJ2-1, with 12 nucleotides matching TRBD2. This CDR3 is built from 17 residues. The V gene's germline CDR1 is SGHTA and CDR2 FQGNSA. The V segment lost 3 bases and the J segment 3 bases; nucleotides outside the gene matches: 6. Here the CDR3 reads CASSLRTSGAGYNEQFF. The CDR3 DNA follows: TGTGCCAGCAGCTTGCGGACTAGCGGGGCGGGCTACAATGAGCAGTTCTTC. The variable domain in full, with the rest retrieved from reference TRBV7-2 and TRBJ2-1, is GAGVSQSPSNKVTEKGKDVELRCDPISGHTALYWYRQSLGQGLEFLIYFQGNSAPDKSGLPSDRFSAERTGGSVSTLTIQRTQQEDSAVYLCASSLRTSGAGYNEQFFGPGTRLTVL.

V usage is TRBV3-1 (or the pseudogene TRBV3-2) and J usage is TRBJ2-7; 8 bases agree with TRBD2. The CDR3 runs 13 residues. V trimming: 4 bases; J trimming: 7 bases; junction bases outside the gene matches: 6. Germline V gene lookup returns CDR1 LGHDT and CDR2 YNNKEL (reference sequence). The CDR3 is CASSLAGPVEQYF. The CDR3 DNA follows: TGTGCCAGCAGCCTAGCGGGGCCGGTGGAGCAGTACTTC.

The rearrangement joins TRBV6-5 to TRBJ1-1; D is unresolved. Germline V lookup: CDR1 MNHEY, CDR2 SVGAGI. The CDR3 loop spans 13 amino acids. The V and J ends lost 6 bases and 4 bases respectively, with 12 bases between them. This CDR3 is CASSEVGSTEAFF. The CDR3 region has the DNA TGTGCCAGCAGCGAGGTGGGTTCCACTGAAGCTTTCTTT.

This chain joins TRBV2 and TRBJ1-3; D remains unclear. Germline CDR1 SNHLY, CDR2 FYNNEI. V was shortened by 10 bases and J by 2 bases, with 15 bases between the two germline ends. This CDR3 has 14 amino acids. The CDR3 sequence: CATRPRTAGNTIYF. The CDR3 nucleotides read TGTGCCACCCGACCCCGCACAGCTGGAAACACCATATATTTT.

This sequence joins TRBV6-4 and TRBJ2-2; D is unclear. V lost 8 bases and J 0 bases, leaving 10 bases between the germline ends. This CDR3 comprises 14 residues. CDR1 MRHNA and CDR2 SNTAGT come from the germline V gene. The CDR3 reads CASGQTTNTGELFF. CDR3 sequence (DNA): TGTGCCAGCGGCCAGACAACGAACACCGGGGAGCTGTTTTTT.

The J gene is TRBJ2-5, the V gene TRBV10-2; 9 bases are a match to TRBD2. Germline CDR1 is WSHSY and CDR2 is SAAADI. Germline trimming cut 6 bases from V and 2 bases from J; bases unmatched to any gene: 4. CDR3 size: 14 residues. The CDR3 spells CASRGGGVQETQYF. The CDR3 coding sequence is TGCGCCAGCAGGGGCGGGGGGGTTCAAGAGACCCAGTACTTC.

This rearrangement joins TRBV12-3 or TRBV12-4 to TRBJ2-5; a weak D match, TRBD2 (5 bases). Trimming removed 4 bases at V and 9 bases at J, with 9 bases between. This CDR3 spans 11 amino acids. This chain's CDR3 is CASSSLEAQYF. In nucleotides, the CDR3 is TGTGCCAGCAGTTCCCTGGAGGCCCAGTACTTC.